A selection of T cell receptor beta chains follows, all from one sample in a study of vaccination effects on CD4 cells after COVID-19. The data were produced by immunoSEQ multiplex PCR, yet TCRdb's version contains in-frame clones alone and is incomplete. Among tens of thousands of clones listed, approximately 78% were seen once. These TCRs are of unknown antigen specificity. The sample here was CD4+ T cells from PBMCs cultured with HCoV-NL63 spike peptides, taken after COVID-19 vaccination. The source is a human donor who received a COVID-19 vaccine. Some clones in this sample may be carry-over from other donors' samples. Each CDR3 is given without its conserved first and last residue. Fields, in order: V gene, CDR3 protein.

>TRBV24-1
ATSDSGQGGEKLF
>TRBV30
AWSTLQSSYGYT
>TRBV7-2
ASSQPTGGRTEAF
>TRBV7-8
ASSDERYRLSGDGYT
>TRBV7-3
ASSSGRASNEQF
>TRBV9
ASSMTGGGRTDTQY
>TRBV19
ASSSNRGGSYGYT
>TRBV27
ASSLSGGDTEAF
>TRBV5-1
ASSKYRDGEAF
>TRBV19
ASRPTGLTFNEQF
>TRBV9
ASSVTPRAAGGGNTIY
>TRBV28
ASSLFGTGVYEQF
>TRBV6-2/TRBV6-3
ASSWSSTRGAF
>TRBV24-1
ATSDPTSGGAGKF
>TRBV5-6
ASSLIRGGQETQY
>TRBV19
ASSIQGLDTGELF
>TRBV5-5
ASSETDGELF
>TRBV30
AWSSHSNQPQH
>TRBV7-3
ASSSEGGRNSPLH
>TRBV5-4
ASSAGSGGLRGNTQY
>TRBV24-1
ATATGGFTGELF
>TRBV6-1
ASREAGRISGNTIY
>TRBV29-1
SVGGGYGARGELF
>TRBV5-1
ASTTGLITTGELF
>TRBV7-9
ASSLDLGYSPLH
>TRBV6-5
ASSYSDGENIQY
>TRBV4-3
ASSQDRQGFSGYT
>TRBV3-1/TRBV3-2
ASSQDDRVGSPLH
>TRBV9
ASSRETGGGFDGYT
>TRBV5-1
ASSLAGRGRDYGYT
>TRBV9
ASSATQGAYQETQY
>TRBV28
ASSLGQGARIDTQY
>TRBV5-5
ASSIVPGTYGYT
>TRBV18
ASSLTGKNTEAF
>TRBV6-2/TRBV6-3
ASSDETAISELF
>TRBV5-1
ASSLESGTAKNIQY
>TRBV5-4
ASSLQGAGETQY
>TRBV5-6
ASSSGMWGGETQY
>TRBV3-1/TRBV3-2
ASSQGSSFAGANVLT
>TRBV19
ASSILAGGLVDEQF
>TRBV2
ASPRRDEQF
>TRBV4-1
ASSQSGVTEAF
>TRBV7-2
ASSLARLADSYNEQF
>TRBV6-5
ASSSAGAGANVLT
>TRBV24-1
ATERQTNTGELF
>TRBV7-2
ASTSQGAGVGQPQH
>TRBV5-4
ASSPDWGGSDTQY